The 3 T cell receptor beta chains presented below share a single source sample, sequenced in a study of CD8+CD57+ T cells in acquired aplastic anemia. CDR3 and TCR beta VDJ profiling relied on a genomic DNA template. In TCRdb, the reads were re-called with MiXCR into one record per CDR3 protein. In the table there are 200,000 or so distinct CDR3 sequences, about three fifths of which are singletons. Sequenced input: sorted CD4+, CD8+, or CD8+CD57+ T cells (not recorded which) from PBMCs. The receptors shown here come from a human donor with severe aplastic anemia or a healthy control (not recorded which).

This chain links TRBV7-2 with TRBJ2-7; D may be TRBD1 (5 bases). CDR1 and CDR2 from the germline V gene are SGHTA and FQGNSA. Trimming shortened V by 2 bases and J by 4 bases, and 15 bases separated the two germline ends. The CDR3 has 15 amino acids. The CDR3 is CASSLKDILGYEQYF. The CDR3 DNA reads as TGTGCCAGCAGCTTAAAGGACATCCTCGGGTACGAGCAGTACTTC.

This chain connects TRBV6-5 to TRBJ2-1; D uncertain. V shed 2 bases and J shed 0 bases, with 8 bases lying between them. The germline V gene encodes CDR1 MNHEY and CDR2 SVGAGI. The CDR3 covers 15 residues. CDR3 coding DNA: TGTGCCAGCAGTTACAGGGTTAGCTCCTACAATGAGCAGTTCTTC. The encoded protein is CASSYRVSSYNEQFF.

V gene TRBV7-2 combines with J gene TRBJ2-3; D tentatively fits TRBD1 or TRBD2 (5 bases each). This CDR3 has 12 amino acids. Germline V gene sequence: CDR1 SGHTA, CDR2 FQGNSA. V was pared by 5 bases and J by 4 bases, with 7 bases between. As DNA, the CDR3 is TGTGCCAGCAGCCCGGGACCAGATACGCAGTATTTT. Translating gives CASSPGPDTQYF. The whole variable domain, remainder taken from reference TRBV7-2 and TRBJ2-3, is GAGVSQSPSNKVTEKGKDVELRCDPISGHTALYWYRQSLGQGLEFLIYFQGNSAPDKSGLPSDRFSAERTGGSVSTLTIQRTQQEDSAVYLCASSPGPDTQYFGPGTRLTVL.